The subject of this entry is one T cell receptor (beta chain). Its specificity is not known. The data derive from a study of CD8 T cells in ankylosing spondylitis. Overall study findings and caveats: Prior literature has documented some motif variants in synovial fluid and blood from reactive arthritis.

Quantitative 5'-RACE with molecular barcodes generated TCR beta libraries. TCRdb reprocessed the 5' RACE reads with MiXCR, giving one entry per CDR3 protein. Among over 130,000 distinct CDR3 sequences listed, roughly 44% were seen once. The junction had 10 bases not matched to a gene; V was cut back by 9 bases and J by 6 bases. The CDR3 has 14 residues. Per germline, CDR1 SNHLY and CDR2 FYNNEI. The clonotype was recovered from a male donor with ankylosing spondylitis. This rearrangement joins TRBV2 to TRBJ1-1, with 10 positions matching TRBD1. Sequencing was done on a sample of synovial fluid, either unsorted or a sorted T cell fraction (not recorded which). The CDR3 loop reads CARTEGQGLAEAFF. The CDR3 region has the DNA TGTGCCAGAACCGAGGGACAGGGGTTGGCTGAAGCTTTCTTT.